The T cell receptor beta chain described here comes from a study of Graves' ophthalmopathy and Graves' hyperthyroidism. Study details: Investigators collected peripheral blood at initial diagnosis, before any treatment was given.

By definition, stable hyperthyroidism involved no ophthalmopathy within 18 months of follow-up. Patients in the hyperthyroidism group, adults aged 18 to 65, were newly diagnosed, under 2 months' duration. Amplified material comprised TCR beta CDR3 regions derived from RNA transcripts. HTBI primers served in a first-round RT-PCR, which a second-round multiplex PCR followed. TCRdb ran MiXCR on the multiplex PCR reads and lists one entry per CDR3 protein. Found here are hundreds of thousands of distinct CDR3 sequences, about 24% of them singletons; the top ten hold around 6.5%. This CDR3 is 14 amino acids long. Trimming shortened V by 5 bases and J by 8 bases, and 18 bases separated the two germline ends. Germline CDR1 is MNHNS and CDR2 is SASEGT.

This sequence joins TRBV6-1 and TRBJ1-2; D gene uncertain. The TCR was taken from a woman aged 18-29 years with stable Graves' hyperthyroidism. Some clones in this sample may be carry-over from other donors' samples. Material for sequencing was peripheral blood. The CDR3 nucleotides are TGTGCCAGCAGTCTCTCCACTACCGGAGCGGGCTACACCTTC. This sequence encodes CASSLSTTGAGYTF.